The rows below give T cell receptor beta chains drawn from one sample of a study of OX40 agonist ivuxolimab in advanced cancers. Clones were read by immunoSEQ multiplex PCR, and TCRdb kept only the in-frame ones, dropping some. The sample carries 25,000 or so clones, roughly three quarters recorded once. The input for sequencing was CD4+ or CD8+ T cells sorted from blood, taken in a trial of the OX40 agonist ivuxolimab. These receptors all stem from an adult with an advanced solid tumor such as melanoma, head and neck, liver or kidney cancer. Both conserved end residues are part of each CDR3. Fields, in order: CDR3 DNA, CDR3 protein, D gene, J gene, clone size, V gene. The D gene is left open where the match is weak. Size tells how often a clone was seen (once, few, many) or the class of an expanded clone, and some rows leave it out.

CDR3nt: TGTGCCAGTAGTATGGGACAGGCCTTTTATGGCTACACCTTC; CDR3aa: CASSMGQAFYGYTF; d_gene: TRBD1; j_gene: TRBJ1-2; abundance: .; v_gene: TRBV19
CDR3nt: TGTGCCAGCAGCTTAGGGGGGTCAGGGTACGAGCAGTACTTC; CDR3aa: CASSLGGSGYEQYF; d_gene: .; j_gene: TRBJ2-7; abundance: once; v_gene: TRBV7-9
CDR3nt: TGCGCCAGCAGCTCCGGGGACAGGGTGTACGAGCAGTACTTC; CDR3aa: CASSSGDRVYEQYF; d_gene: TRBD1; j_gene: TRBJ2-7; abundance: .; v_gene: TRBV5-1
CDR3nt: TGCGCCAGCAGTCCCCCTTTAGCGGGGGATTACTACAATGAGCAGTTCTTC; CDR3aa: CASSPPLAGDYYNEQFF; d_gene: TRBD2; j_gene: TRBJ2-1; abundance: .; v_gene: TRBV10-1
CDR3nt: TGTGCCAGCAGCCAAGGGACAGTAAACGAGCAGTACTTC; CDR3aa: CASSQGTVNEQYF; d_gene: .; j_gene: TRBJ2-7; abundance: .; v_gene: TRBV14
CDR3nt: TGTGCCAGTAGTCTTCGGGACACAGATACGCAGTATTTT; CDR3aa: CASSLRDTDTQYF; d_gene: .; j_gene: TRBJ2-3; abundance: .; v_gene: TRBV19
CDR3nt: TGTGCCAGTAGTCTTGGACTAGCGGGAGGTCGCGACACCGGGGAGCTGTTTTTT; CDR3aa: CASSLGLAGGRDTGELFF; d_gene: TRBD2; j_gene: TRBJ2-2; abundance: .; v_gene: TRBV19
CDR3nt: TGTGCCAGCTCACCGAGCAATAGAGCGTCTGAAGCTTTCTTT; CDR3aa: CASSPSNRASEAFF; d_gene: .; j_gene: TRBJ1-1; abundance: .; v_gene: TRBV18
CDR3nt: TGTGCCAGCAGGGTGACGGCGATCTCTGGAAACACCATATATTTT; CDR3aa: CASRVTAISGNTIYF; d_gene: .; j_gene: TRBJ1-3; abundance: .; v_gene: TRBV6-6
CDR3nt: TGTGCCAGCAGCTTGGAACAGAGGGGGGTGAATGGCTACACCTTC; CDR3aa: CASSLEQRGVNGYTF; d_gene: .; j_gene: TRBJ1-2; abundance: .; v_gene: TRBV7-6
CDR3nt: TGTGCCAGCAGGCTTAGCGGGAGGGCGGACACCGGGGAGCTGTTTTTT; CDR3aa: CASRLSGRADTGELFF; d_gene: TRBD2; j_gene: TRBJ2-2; abundance: .; v_gene: TRBV27
CDR3nt: TGTGCCAGCAGTGAGGGCAGGGAGTGGCATTCACCCCTCCACTTT; CDR3aa: CASSEGREWHSPLHF; d_gene: .; j_gene: TRBJ1-6; abundance: .; v_gene: TRBV6-4
CDR3nt: TGTGCCAGCAGCTTAGTGGGGCCGGGGGAAAAACTGTTTTTT; CDR3aa: CASSLVGPGEKLFF; d_gene: .; j_gene: TRBJ1-4; abundance: .; v_gene: TRBV7-9
CDR3nt: TGTGCCAGCAGTTTGTCTAGCGGACTCGCGAACACCGGGGAGCTGTTTTTT; CDR3aa: CASSLSSGLANTGELFF; d_gene: TRBD2; j_gene: TRBJ2-2; abundance: .; v_gene: TRBV28
CDR3nt: TGTGCCAGTAGTAGGGCGGGAGTAGAGACCCAGTACTTC; CDR3aa: CASSRAGVETQYF; d_gene: TRBD2; j_gene: TRBJ2-5; abundance: .; v_gene: TRBV19
CDR3nt: TGTGCCAGCACAAGGGAAGGTGAAAAACTGTTTTTT; CDR3aa: CASTREGEKLFF; d_gene: .; j_gene: TRBJ1-4; abundance: .; v_gene: TRBV5-5
CDR3nt: TGCGCCAGCAGCTTGCGGACAGGGGTAACCGGGGAGCTGTTTTTT; CDR3aa: CASSLRTGVTGELFF; d_gene: TRBD1; j_gene: TRBJ2-2; abundance: once; v_gene: TRBV5-1
CDR3nt: TGTGCCAGCAGTTTATGGGGCGGGACAGGGGGTCGGAAGACCCAGTACTTC; CDR3aa: CASSLWGGTGGRKTQYF; d_gene: TRBD1; j_gene: TRBJ2-5; abundance: .; v_gene: TRBV27
CDR3nt: TGTGCCTGGAACCCGCGGGGGCGCGGGACCGGGGAGCTGTTTTTT; CDR3aa: CAWNPRGRGTGELFF; d_gene: .; j_gene: TRBJ2-2; abundance: .; v_gene: TRBV30
CDR3nt: TGCAGCGTTGGGCCGGGACACCTCACCGGGGAGCTGTTTTTT; CDR3aa: CSVGPGHLTGELFF; d_gene: .; j_gene: TRBJ2-2; abundance: .; v_gene: TRBV29-1
CDR3nt: TGTGCCAGCAGTGAAATGAAGGGGGGAAGCTCCTATAATTCACCCCTCCACTTT; CDR3aa: CASSEMKGGSSYNSPLHF; d_gene: .; j_gene: TRBJ1-6; abundance: .; v_gene: TRBV6-1
CDR3nt: TGTGCCAGCAGCCTGACACAGGGGATTCCCTACGAGCAGTACTTC; CDR3aa: CASSLTQGIPYEQYF; d_gene: TRBD1; j_gene: TRBJ2-7; abundance: .; v_gene: TRBV7-2
CDR3nt: TGTGCCAGCAGTTTAGGAGGCGGGCGTGATAATTCACCCCTCCACTTT; CDR3aa: CASSLGGGRDNSPLHF; d_gene: .; j_gene: TRBJ1-6; abundance: .; v_gene: TRBV28
CDR3nt: TGTGCCAGCAGCCTGGGACAGGACTATGGCTACACCTTC; CDR3aa: CASSLGQDYGYTF; d_gene: TRBD1; j_gene: TRBJ1-2; abundance: .; v_gene: TRBV7-8
CDR3nt: TGTGCCAGCAGCTCGAACACCGGGGAGCTGTTTTTT; CDR3aa: CASSSNTGELFF; d_gene: .; j_gene: TRBJ2-2; abundance: .; v_gene: TRBV7-3
CDR3nt: TGCGCCAGCAGGTTAGTGGGGAATAACTACGAGCAGTACTTC; CDR3aa: CASRLVGNNYEQYF; d_gene: .; j_gene: TRBJ2-7; abundance: .; v_gene: TRBV5-1
CDR3nt: TGTGCCAGCTCACCGACAGGGGGTTCTGGCTACACCTTC; CDR3aa: CASSPTGGSGYTF; d_gene: TRBD1; j_gene: TRBJ1-2; abundance: .; v_gene: TRBV18
CDR3nt: TGCGCCAGCAGCCCGGAACCGGGACAGGGGGTTTCGTTAAGGCATGAGCAGTTCTTC; CDR3aa: CASSPEPGQGVSLRHEQFF; d_gene: TRBD1; j_gene: TRBJ2-1; abundance: .; v_gene: TRBV5-1
CDR3nt: TGTGCCAGCAGTCACATGAACACTGAAGCTTTCTTT; CDR3aa: CASSHMNTEAFF; d_gene: .; j_gene: TRBJ1-1; abundance: .; v_gene: TRBV6-5
CDR3nt: TGTGCCAGCAGCCTCGTCCTCTACAATGAGCAGTTCTTC; CDR3aa: CASSLVLYNEQFF; d_gene: .; j_gene: TRBJ2-1; abundance: .; v_gene: TRBV11-2
CDR3nt: TGCGCCAGCAGTCAGCGGTACACAGATACGCAGTATTTT; CDR3aa: CASSQRYTDTQYF; d_gene: .; j_gene: TRBJ2-3; abundance: few; v_gene: TRBV23-1
CDR3nt: TGTGCCATCAGAGGGACAGGGAATTCACCCCTCCACTTT; CDR3aa: CAIRGTGNSPLHF; d_gene: TRBD1; j_gene: TRBJ1-6; abundance: .; v_gene: TRBV10-3
CDR3nt: TGTGCCAGCAGTCGGGCCTTTGGCCTCACAGATACGCAGTATTTT; CDR3aa: CASSRAFGLTDTQYF; d_gene: .; j_gene: TRBJ2-3; abundance: .; v_gene: TRBV6-1
CDR3nt: TGTGCCAGCATCAAAAGGGCAGCAGACAAAGAGACCCAGTACTTC; CDR3aa: CASIKRAADKETQYF; d_gene: .; j_gene: TRBJ2-5; abundance: .; v_gene: TRBV6-1
CDR3nt: TGCGCCAGCAGCGGGACAGTAACTAACTATGGCTACACCTTC; CDR3aa: CASSGTVTNYGYTF; d_gene: TRBD1; j_gene: TRBJ1-2; abundance: once; v_gene: TRBV5-1
CDR3nt: TGTGCCAGCAGTGACGGCGATCAGCCCCAGCATTTT; CDR3aa: CASSDGDQPQHF; d_gene: .; j_gene: TRBJ1-5; abundance: few; v_gene: TRBV2
CDR3nt: TGTGCTAGTGGTTTAGGGACAGGGGGGAACACTGAAGCTTTCTTT; CDR3aa: CASGLGTGGNTEAFF; d_gene: TRBD1; j_gene: TRBJ1-1; abundance: .; v_gene: TRBV12-5
CDR3nt: TGTGCCAGCAGCTTACGAGAGGAGGGGAGAGAGACCCAGTACTTC; CDR3aa: CASSLREEGRETQYF; d_gene: .; j_gene: TRBJ2-5; abundance: once; v_gene: TRBV7-9
CDR3nt: TGCAGCGTTGAAGACGTAGGCGACAGCCCGAGCTCCTACAATGAGCAGTTCTTC; CDR3aa: CSVEDVGDSPSSYNEQFF; d_gene: .; j_gene: TRBJ2-1; abundance: .; v_gene: TRBV29-1
CDR3nt: TGTGCCAGCAAAGGGGGCTCCTATAATTCACCCCTCCACTTT; CDR3aa: CASKGGSYNSPLHF; d_gene: .; j_gene: TRBJ1-6; abundance: .; v_gene: TRBV5-4
CDR3nt: TGTGCCTGGAAAGGGACTGCAACTAATGAAAAACTGTTTTTT; CDR3aa: CAWKGTATNEKLFF; d_gene: .; j_gene: TRBJ1-4; abundance: .; v_gene: TRBV30
CDR3nt: TGCAGCGTGAACGAGTGGGGGCCCGCCTACAATGAGCAGTTCTTC; CDR3aa: CSVNEWGPAYNEQFF; d_gene: .; j_gene: TRBJ2-1; abundance: .; v_gene: TRBV29-1
CDR3nt: TGTGCCTGGAGTGTTTTGGGCAACTATGGCTACACCTTC; CDR3aa: CAWSVLGNYGYTF; d_gene: .; j_gene: TRBJ1-2; abundance: few; v_gene: TRBV30
CDR3nt: TGCGCCAGCAGCTACCGACAGGTCCGCTCCTACAATGAGCAGTTCTTC; CDR3aa: CASSYRQVRSYNEQFF; d_gene: .; j_gene: TRBJ2-1; abundance: .; v_gene: TRBV5-1
CDR3nt: TGTGCCAGTAGTATAGGAGTGCAGAGGACTAATCAGCCCCAGCATTTT; CDR3aa: CASSIGVQRTNQPQHF; d_gene: .; j_gene: TRBJ1-5; abundance: .; v_gene: TRBV19
CDR3nt: TGCAGCGTTGCAACCACAGGGGACAGCGAGACCCAGTACTTC; CDR3aa: CSVATTGDSETQYF; d_gene: TRBD1; j_gene: TRBJ2-5; abundance: once; v_gene: TRBV29-1
CDR3nt: TGCGCCAGCAGCCAAGGAAGCGGGACAGGGGTCGCCGAGCAGTACTTC; CDR3aa: CASSQGSGTGVAEQYF; d_gene: TRBD1; j_gene: TRBJ2-7; abundance: medium-sized; v_gene: TRBV4-1
CDR3nt: TGTGCCAGCAGCTCCACCGCGTCGCAGTTCTTC; CDR3aa: CASSSTASQFF; d_gene: .; j_gene: TRBJ2-1; abundance: .; v_gene: TRBV27
CDR3nt: TGCGCCAGCAGCACGCCACAGGGAGAAAGTCCGGGAGCGTACAATGAGCAGTTCTTC; CDR3aa: CASSTPQGESPGAYNEQFF; d_gene: .; j_gene: TRBJ2-1; abundance: .; v_gene: TRBV5-1
CDR3nt: TGCAGCGTTGAGGAGGGACTGTTCTACACCTTC; CDR3aa: CSVEEGLFYTF; d_gene: .; j_gene: TRBJ1-2; abundance: once; v_gene: TRBV29-1
CDR3nt: TGTGCCAGCAGCTTGGAGACTAGCCTCCCAGGTGAGCAGTTCTTC; CDR3aa: CASSLETSLPGEQFF; d_gene: TRBD2; j_gene: TRBJ2-1; abundance: .; v_gene: TRBV7-3
CDR3nt: TGTGCCAGTAGTAACACCCCCCGGGGGACCCAGTACTTC; CDR3aa: CASSNTPRGTQYF; d_gene: .; j_gene: TRBJ2-5; abundance: few; v_gene: TRBV19
CDR3nt: TGTGCCAGCAGCTTGGGACAGGCACTCGGAGGTGCTGGAAACACCATATATTTT; CDR3aa: CASSLGQALGGAGNTIYF; d_gene: .; j_gene: TRBJ1-3; abundance: .; v_gene: TRBV5-6
CDR3nt: TGTGCCAGCCGTCAGGGGGCGGGTCTTAATGAGCAGTTCTTC; CDR3aa: CASRQGAGLNEQFF; d_gene: TRBD1; j_gene: TRBJ2-1; abundance: .; v_gene: TRBV7-2